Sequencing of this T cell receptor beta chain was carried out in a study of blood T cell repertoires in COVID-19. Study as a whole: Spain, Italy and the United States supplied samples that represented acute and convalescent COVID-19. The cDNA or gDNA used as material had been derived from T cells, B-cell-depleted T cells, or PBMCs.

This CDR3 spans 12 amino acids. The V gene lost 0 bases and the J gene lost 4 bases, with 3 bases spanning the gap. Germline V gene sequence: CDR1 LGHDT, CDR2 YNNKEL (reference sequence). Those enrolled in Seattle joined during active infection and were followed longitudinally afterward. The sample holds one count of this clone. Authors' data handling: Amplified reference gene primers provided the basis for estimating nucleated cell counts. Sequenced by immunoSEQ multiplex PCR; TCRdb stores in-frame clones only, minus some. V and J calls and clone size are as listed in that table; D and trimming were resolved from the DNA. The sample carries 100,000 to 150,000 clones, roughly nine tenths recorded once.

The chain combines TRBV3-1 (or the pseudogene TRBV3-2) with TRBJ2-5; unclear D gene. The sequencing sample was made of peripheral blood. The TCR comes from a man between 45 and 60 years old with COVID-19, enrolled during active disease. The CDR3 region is CASSQDRETQYF. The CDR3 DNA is TGTGCCAGCAGCCAAGATAGAGAGACCCAGTACTTC.